This record concerns one T cell receptor (beta chain) sequence. Its antigen remains unknown. Described time point: blood 4 weeks post-SBRT, at nephrectomy. Specified treatment: 15 Gy SBRT to primary tumor, nephrectomy 4 weeks later. Nephrectomy followed 15 Gy stereotactic body radiation by 4 weeks. Blood was sampled at baseline, 2 weeks and 4 weeks after SBRT. The tumor was a clear cell renal cell carcinoma. The data were obtained in a study of radiation and T cells in renal cell carcinoma. The CDR3 sequence is 14 residues long. Per germline, CDR1 MNHEY and CDR2 SMNVEV (reference sequence). V was clipped by 6 bases and J by 2 bases; unmatched bases: 4. TCRdb's copy holds only in-frame clones and misses some; the assay was immunoSEQ multiplex PCR. The table includes approximately 150,000 clones, about 86% detected once. General observations from the study: Top tumor clonotypes rose in blood 2 weeks post-radiation, then contracted.

This receptor was taken from a woman in her fifties or sixties with renal cell carcinoma. The material was blood, obtained from a patient whose treatment included radiotherapy and nephrectomy. The V call is TRBV27, the J call TRBJ2-7; TRBD2 matches at 10 bases. CDR3 sequence (DNA): TGTGCCAGCAGCAGGACTAGCGGCGCCTACGAGCAGTACTTC. As protein: CASSRTSGAYEQYF.